The entry below gives a single TCR beta chain sequence along with its context. V lost 1 base to trimming and J lost 7 bases, with 16 bases between them. The CDR3 extends over 15 amino acids. In germline, CDR1 is SGHTA, CDR2 FQGNSA. This sample is part of a study of PD-1 blockade in mismatch repair-deficient tumors. Study details: Enrolled about 2013-2016, patients had progressing, pretreated mismatch repair-deficient cancers of more than ten types.

Three pembrolizumab responders had their TCRs sequenced. Sequenced by immunoSEQ multiplex PCR; TCRdb stores in-frame clones only, minus some. The table shows 77,000 or so clones, with approximately 81% occurring only once. The chain employs TRBV7-2 and TRBJ1-2; tentative D call: TRBD1 (6 bases). The sequence came from an adult with mismatch repair-deficient cancer. The input for sequencing was peripheral blood, taken 44 weeks after starting pembrolizumab. CDR3 protein: CASSLVGTTTGGYTF. The CDR3 DNA follows: TGTGCCAGCAGCTTAGTTGGGACAACCACGGGTGGCTACACCTTC.